This T cell receptor beta chain was sequenced during a study of T cells in Graves' hyperthyroidism and ophthalmopathy. With 2 bases clipped from V and 9 bases from J, the junction kept 19 bases outside the gene matches. This CDR3 comprises 18 residues. Germline loops: CDR1 MNHEY, CDR2 SVGAGI. Amplified TCR beta CDR3 regions came from RNA transcripts. TCR CDR3 regions were first amplified by RT-PCR with HTBI primers. A single record per CDR3 protein comes from TCRdb applying MiXCR to the multiplex PCR reads. The sample holds under 450,000 distinct CDR3 sequences, 15% to 18% seen once. The source material was blood. This TCR was recovered from a woman under 30 with Graves' hyperthyroidism. The chain carries TRBV6-5 and TRBJ2-1; TRBD2 aligns across 7 bases. The CDR3, as DNA: TGTGCCAGCAGTTACAGGGGATTCTCAGCGGGGATCGCGAGTGAGCAGTTCTTC. Amino acids: CASSYRGFSAGIASEQFF.